A selection of T cell receptor beta chains follows, all from one sample in a study of cytomegalovirus exposure and HLA in healthy donors. The method was immunoSEQ multiplex PCR; TCRdb's version includes in-frame clones alone and lacks a portion of them. The sample records about 140,000 clones, 80% being singletons. The source material was PBMCs. These receptors all stem from a man aged 30-40 years in good health and CMV-seronegative. Both conserved end residues are part of each CDR3. D genes are given only for firm matches. Clone size, where shown, is once, few, many, or a class for clones that have expanded.

v_call	d_call	clone_size	cdr3_length	j_call	cdr3_nt	cdr3_aa
TRBV29-1	TRBD1	-	14	TRBJ2-1	TGCAGCGTTGACCCCGGGACAGCTAACAATGAGCAGTTCTTC	CSVDPGTANNEQFF
TRBV5-1	-	-	14	TRBJ2-1	TGCGCCAGCAGCCCCAGGGGAGCGGGACGCGGGCAGTTCTTC	CASSPRGAGRGQFF
TRBV7-6	-	-	12	TRBJ2-3	TGTGCCAGCAGTCCTAGTCGGAATACGCAGTATTTT	CASSPSRNTQYF
TRBV7-6	-	few	15	TRBJ1-5	TGTGCCAGCAGCTTGGACCGGGGACTCAATCAGCCCCAGCATTTT	CASSLDRGLNQPQHF
TRBV6-5	-	few	15	TRBJ1-1	TGTGCCAGCAGTTACCTCCCCAACAGGGACACTGAAGCTTTCTTT	CASSYLPNRDTEAFF
TRBV2	TRBD1	-	17	TRBJ1-3	TGTGCCAGCGAGGAATCGGCAGGGGGAAGTTTTCGAAACACCATATATTTT	CASEESAGGSFRNTIYF
TRBV5-1	-	-	15	TRBJ2-7	TGCGCCAGCAGCTTGGTACGGGGGTCCTCCTACGAGCAGTACTTC	CASSLVRGSSYEQYF
TRBV10-1	-	once	16	TRBJ1-1	TGCGCCAGCAGTGAGTCGATCGGCCTCCGGAGAACTGAAGCTTTCTTT	CASSESIGLRRTEAFF
TRBV27	-	-	15	TRBJ1-3	TGTGCCAGCAGTTCAATTCCGGGTTCTGGAAACACCATATATTTT	CASSSIPGSGNTIYF
TRBV9	-	-	14	TRBJ2-3	TGTGCCAGCAGCGGGAATCGGGGCACAGATACGCAGTATTTT	CASSGNRGTDTQYF
TRBV7-9	-	-	15	TRBJ1-5	TGTGCCAGCAGCTTAGCGGGTGGGAGGAATCAGCCCCAGCATTTT	CASSLAGGRNQPQHF
TRBV6-4	TRBD2	-	16	TRBJ2-2	TGTGCCAGCAGCCTAGCGGGAGGGCCGAACACCGGGGAGCTGTTTTTT	CASSLAGGPNTGELFF
TRBV9	-	-	14	TRBJ2-7	TGTGCCAGCAGCTCTACGACTAGTAGGTACGAGCAGTACTTC	CASSSTTSRYEQYF
TRBV5-4	TRBD2	few	14	TRBJ2-7	TGTGCCAGCAGCACTAGCGGGAGAGTACACGAGCAGTACTTC	CASSTSGRVHEQYF
TRBV28	TRBD2	-	14	TRBJ2-7	TGTGCCAGCAGTTTTGAAAGCGGGAGGGCCACGGAGTACTTC	CASSFESGRATEYF
TRBV2	TRBD1	once	14	TRBJ1-5	TGTGCCAGCAGGACTACAGGGGGCAATCAGCCCCAGCATTTT	CASRTTGGNQPQHF
TRBV27	TRBD2	-	13	TRBJ2-1	TGTGTCTCACGTAGCGGGACCTACAATGAGCAGTTCTTC	CVSRSGTYNEQFF
TRBV19	-	-	15	TRBJ2-7	TGTGCCAGTAGTATGGTAGCGAAGAGGGACTACGAGCAGTACTTC	CASSMVAKRDYEQYF
TRBV19	-	-	14	TRBJ2-3	TGTGCCAGTAGTATTACTTCCGGGGCAGATACGCAGTATTTT	CASSITSGADTQYF
TRBV21-1	-	once	16	TRBJ2-2	TGTGCCAGCAGCAAGGCCGGGACTAGCGGCACCGGGGAGCTGTTTTTT	CASSKAGTSGTGELFF
TRBV6-1	TRBD2	-	14	TRBJ2-2	TGTGCCAGCAGTGATTTTAGGGAGGGCGGGGAGCTGTTTTTT	CASSDFREGGELFF
TRBV29-1	-	-	14	TRBJ1-1	TGCAGCGTTCACAGGGATACAAGGAACACTGAAGCTTTCTTT	CSVHRDTRNTEAFF
TRBV28	-	-	16	TRBJ1-5	TGTGCCAGCAGTCCCCGCGGGTATAATAGCAATCAGCCCCAGCATTTT	CASSPRGYNSNQPQHF
TRBV5-6	TRBD1	-	14	TRBJ2-3	TGTGCCAGCTTGACAGGGAGTTGGTCAGATACGCAGTATTTT	CASLTGSWSDTQYF
TRBV29-1	-	-	11	TRBJ1-2	TGCAGCGTTGAAGTCCTCTATGGCTACACCTTC	CSVEVLYGYTF
TRBV18	TRBD1	-	14	TRBJ1-2	TGTGCCAGCTCACCGGGACAGGGAGAGTATGGCTACACCTTC	CASSPGQGEYGYTF
TRBV18	TRBD1	-	15	TRBJ2-7	TGTGCCAGCTCACTCCGACAGGGCAGCTCCTACGAGCAGTACTTC	CASSLRQGSSYEQYF
TRBV9	-	-	13	TRBJ1-1	TGTGCCAGCAGCGTTTACAGGGACACTGAAGCTTTCTTT	CASSVYRDTEAFF
TRBV14	-	-	17	TRBJ2-3	TGTGCCAGCAGCCAAGACCTACGGGCGGGAAGCACAGATACGCAGTATTTT	CASSQDLRAGSTDTQYF
TRBV5-4	-	-	16	TRBJ2-5	TGTGCCAGCAGCTCCCTAGGGGCGGTCGAAGAAGAGACCCAGTACTTC	CASSSLGAVEEETQYF
TRBV15	TRBD2	-	13	TRBJ2-1	TGTGCCACCAGCAGTCCCTTAGCGGGAAAGCAGTTCTTC	CATSSPLAGKQFF
TRBV18	-	once	17	TRBJ1-1	TGTGCCAGCTGCAGCCGCCCTTCGACATTTATGAACACTGAAGCTTTCTTT	CASCSRPSTFMNTEAFF
TRBV20-1	-	-	11	TRBJ1-2	TGCAGTGCCCACAGGGATTCTGGCTACACCTTC	CSAHRDSGYTF
TRBV11-2	-	-	12	TRBJ2-3	TGTGCCAGCAGCTTACAGTCAGATACGCAGTATTTT	CASSLQSDTQYF
TRBV28	-	once	14	TRBJ2-7	TGTGCCAGCAGTCGACCGGGTCTTGTGTTCGATCAGTACTTC	CASSRPGLVFDQYF
TRBV10-2	-	-	13	TRBJ1-2	TGCGCCAGCAGTGAGGGCGTCGGGTATGGCTACACCTTC	CASSEGVGYGYTF
TRBV19	TRBD2	-	16	TRBJ2-3	TGTGCCAGTAGTAGAGGACTAGCAGCTAGCACAGATACGCAGTATTTT	CASSRGLAASTDTQYF
TRBV5-1	-	-	15	TRBJ2-3	TGCGCCAGCAGCTTGGGCGGAGACAGCACAGATACGCAGTATTTT	CASSLGGDSTDTQYF
TRBV18	TRBD2	-	14	TRBJ2-1	TGTGCCAGCTCGTCGACTAGCGGGTACAATGAGCAGTTCTTC	CASSSTSGYNEQFF
TRBV7-6	TRBD1	-	16	TRBJ2-5	TGTGCCAGCAGCCTGGGACAGGGGGGACACCAAGAGACCCAGTACTTC	CASSLGQGGHQETQYF
TRBV27	-	-	16	TRBJ2-1	TGTGCCAGCAGTTTGCTGGGGCCCAGCTCCTACAATGAGCAGTTCTTC	CASSLLGPSSYNEQFF
TRBV9	TRBD2	-	13	TRBJ2-1	TGTGCCAGCAGCTTTAGACTAGCAGGTGAGCAGTTCTTC	CASSFRLAGEQFF
TRBV9	TRBD1	-	15	TRBJ2-3	TGTGCCAGCAGCGTAAGGACAGGGCTCCCAGATACGCAGTATTTT	CASSVRTGLPDTQYF
TRBV7-2	TRBD1	once	15	TRBJ1-1	TGTGCCAGCAGCCCGACAGGGTTCTCGAACACTGAAGCTTTCTTT	CASSPTGFSNTEAFF
TRBV2	TRBD1	few	16	TRBJ2-2	TGTGCCAGCAGTGAAAGGGGGCCGAGGAACACCGGGGAGCTGTTTTTT	CASSERGPRNTGELFF
TRBV10-3	TRBD1	-	14	TRBJ1-1	TGTGCCATCAGGCCCGGGACAGGGATTACTGAAGCTTTCTTT	CAIRPGTGITEAFF
TRBV2	TRBD1	-	15	TRBJ1-5	TGTGCCAGCAGTGAAGGAAGGACAGGGGCTCAGCCCCAGCATTTT	CASSEGRTGAQPQHF
TRBV18	-	-	12	TRBJ2-7	TGTGCCAGCTCACCAAGCACTACCGAGCAGTACTTC	CASSPSTTEQYF
TRBV6-1	-	-	11	TRBJ2-7	TGTGCCAGCAGGGCATCCTACGAGCAGTACTTC	CASRASYEQYF